These 18 T cell receptor beta chains came from one sample sequenced in a study of cytomegalovirus exposure and HLA in healthy donors. PCR employed 60 Vbeta and 13 Jbeta primers. Here immunoSEQ multiplex PCR was the method, and the copy in TCRdb shows in-frame clones only, minus some. The sample lists roughly 120,000 clones; over 70% were seen once. The sequenced sample consisted of PBMCs. The receptor set was obtained from a woman between 50 and 59 years old in good health and CMV-seropositive.

This clone was picked up one time. The chain couples TRBV6-5 to TRBJ1-1; 7 positions match TRBD1. The germline V gene has CDR1 MNHEY and CDR2 SVGAGI. J was trimmed by 2 bases and V by 9 bases; bases with no gene match: 6. The CDR3 has 13 amino acids. Here the CDR3 reads CASTGVRNTEAFF. The CDR3 nucleotides are TGTGCCAGTACAGGGGTTCGAAACACTGAAGCTTTCTTT.

The chain is built from TRBV21-1 and TRBJ2-5; the table names TRBD1, a call not compared with the DNA. TRBV21-1 is a listed pseudogene. The CDR3 loop spans 15 amino acids. The DNA for the CDR3 is TGTGCCAGCAGCAAATCTGCCAGGTACCAAGAGACCCAGTACTTC. Protein sequence: CASSKSARYQETQYF.

The sample holds one count of this clone. The chain recombines TRBV5-1 with TRBJ2-7; D perhaps matches TRBD1 (5 bases). Germline V lookup: CDR1 SGHRS, CDR2 YFSETQ. V was cut by 1 base and J by 6 bases, with 20 bases left in between. The CDR3 is 16 amino acids. The CDR3 DNA sequence: TGCGCCAGCAGCTTGACCACCCAGGGCCGAATGCGCGAGCAGTACTTC. Protein sequence: CASSLTTQGRMREQYF.

This clone was observed a few times. The V and J genes are TRBV28 and TRBJ1-5; TRBD1 agrees at 7 bases. The junction had 3 bases not matched to a gene; V was cut back by 5 bases and J by 5 bases. This CDR3 is built from 13 residues. CDR1 and CDR2 from the germline V gene are MDHEN and SYDVKM. For the CDR3, the DNA is TGTGCCAGCAGTAACCAGGGGGATCAGCCCCAGCATTTT. Translation: CASSNQGDQPQHF.

V gene TRBV5-6 combines with J gene TRBJ1-2, with 7 bases fitting TRBD1. The CDR3 is 16 residues long. Germline lookup yields CDR1 SGHDT and CDR2 YYEEEE. V trimming: 0 bases; J trimming: 3 bases; junction bases outside the gene matches: 8. CDR3 bases: TGTGCCAGCAGCTTGGCCCCGACAGGGAAGTACTATGGCTACACCTTC. It yields the protein CASSLAPTGKYYGYTF.

The chain carries TRBV27 and TRBJ1-2; TRBD1 matches at 7 bases. V lost 6 bases, J lost 8 bases, and 12 bases stayed unmatched. Germline V gene data show CDR1 as MNHEY and CDR2 as SMNVEV (reference sequence). The CDR3 covers 14 residues. Written as DNA, the CDR3 is TGTGCCAGCAGCCAAACGACAGGGCGCCCCGGCTACACCTTC. Translated: CASSQTTGRPGYTF.

V is TRBV10-1 and J is TRBJ1-1, with 7 nucleotides matching TRBD1. Trimming took 7 bases from V and 1 from J; bases not matched to a gene: 3. CDR3 length: 13 residues. From germline, CDR1 is WNHNN and CDR2 SYGVQD (reference sequence). The CDR3, as DNA: TGCGCCAGCACGACAGGGCCGAACACTGAAGCTTTCTTT. Translation gives CASTTGPNTEAFF.

This chain links TRBV19 with TRBJ1-5, with a possible D match to TRBD1 (5 bases). Between the trimmed V and J ends, which lost 5 bases and 1 base, there was a span of 9 bases. The CDR3 sequence is 14 residues long. Germline V gene data show CDR1 as LNHDA and CDR2 as SQIVND (reference sequence). The CDR3 region is CASSDSTSNQPQHF. CDR3 bases: TGTGCCAGTAGTGACAGTACGAGCAATCAGCCCCAGCATTTT.

The V gene is TRBV30, the J gene TRBJ1-2; weak D call: TRBD1 (5 bases). V was pared by 4 bases and J by 8 bases, with 20 bases between. The CDR3 length is 14 residues. CDR1 and CDR2 (germline): GTSNPN, SVGIG (reference sequence). Written as DNA, the CDR3 is TGTGCCTGGAACCCCCTGGGTGGGGCGAAAGGCTACACCTTC. It codes for CAWNPLGGAKGYTF.

This clone came up a few times. V usage is TRBV7-2 and J usage is TRBJ1-5; no definite D call. V lost 2 bases, J lost 8 bases, and 10 bases lay in between. The germline gives CDR1 SGHTA, CDR2 FQGNSA. CDR3 size: 13 residues. The CDR3 DNA reads as TGTGCCAGCAGCTTATCGGGTCAAAAGCCCCAGCATTTT. This gives the protein CASSLSGQKPQHF.

The J gene is TRBJ1-3, the V gene TRBV5-6; D may be TRBD1 (5 bases). CDR3 size: 18 residues. Trimming pared 4 bases from V and 0 bases from J, leaving 20 bases between. CDR1 and CDR2 from the germline V gene are SGHDT and YYEEEE. The CDR3 loop reads CASSTKNGAGLSGNTIYF. Here the CDR3 DNA reads TGTGCCAGCAGCACCAAAAATGGGGCCGGGCTCTCTGGAAACACCATATATTTT.

V usage is TRBV30 and J usage is TRBJ2-5, with D tentatively TRBD1 (6 bases). CDR1 and CDR2 from the germline V gene are GTSNPN and SVGIG (reference sequence). V gave up 2 bases and J gave up 0 bases, with 7 bases separating them. This CDR3 region has 13 residues. The CDR3 nucleotides read TGTGCCTGGAGTACAGGGTACCAAGAGACCCAGTACTTC. This encodes CAWSTGYQETQYF.

The V and J genes are TRBV2 and TRBJ2-7, with 9 bases matching TRBD2. Losses at the gene ends were 1 base for V and 6 bases for J; bases not matched to a gene: 4. The length of the CDR3 is 14 residues. Germline V gene sequence: CDR1 SNHLY, CDR2 FYNNEI. DNA for the CDR3: TGTGCCAGCAGTGAAGTAGCGGGAGCTTCCGAGCAGTACTTC. This codes for CASSEVAGASEQYF.

The chain is built from TRBV5-1 and TRBJ2-3; maybe TRBD2 (5 bases). Germline V CDR1 and CDR2: SGHRS, YFSETQ. The CDR3 loop spans 14 amino acids. V lost 5 bases and J 1 base, leaving 11 bases between the germline ends. CDR3 sequence (DNA): TGCGCCAGCAGGAGGGTAGCCGGCACAGATACGCAGTATTTT. Protein: CASRRVAGTDTQYF.

This clone has just a few counts. V gene TRBV5-1 combines with J gene TRBJ1-2; a possible D gene is TRBD1 (6 bases). Germline V CDR1 and CDR2: SGHRS, YFSETQ. This CDR3 contains 15 residues. Trimming took 3 bases from V and 5 from J, leaving 17 bases between them. CDR3 in DNA: TGCGCCAGCAGCTCTGGGACACCCCGCAGATATGGCTACACCTTC. Translation: CASSSGTPRRYGYTF. The variable domain in full, with the rest retrieved from reference TRBV5-1 and TRBJ1-2, is KAGVTQTPRYLIKTRGQQVTLSCSPISGHRSVSWYQQTPGQGLQFLFEYFSETQRNKGNFPGRFSGRQFSNSRSEMNVSTLELGDSALYLCASSSGTPRRYGYTFGSGTRLTVV.

This clone appeared once. The V call is TRBV7-2, the J call TRBJ2-3, with 11 bases aligning to TRBD2. From germline, CDR1 is SGHTA and CDR2 FQGNSA. CDR3 length: 16 amino acids. J lost 1 base, V lost 2 bases, and 2 bases had no gene match. The CDR3 DNA reads TGTGCCAGCAGCTTAAGGGGACTAGCGGGCACAGATACGCAGTATTTT. Encoded protein: CASSLRGLAGTDTQYF.

V is TRBV9 and J is TRBJ1-5; 11 bases are a match to TRBD1. V dropped 3 bases and J dropped 7; count of bases not matched to a gene: 3. Germline V gene sequence: CDR1 SGDLS, CDR2 YYNGEE. This CDR3 region has 14 residues. CDR3 coding DNA: TGTGCCAGCAGCGGAGGGACAGGGGGGCAGCCCCAGCATTTT. Translated, it gives CASSGGTGGQPQHF.

The V call is TRBV18, the J call TRBJ1-1; tentatively, D is TRBD1 (5 bases). CDR3 length equals 14 residues. Between the trimmed V and J ends, which lost 2 bases and 3 bases, there was a span of 10 bases. Per germline, CDR1 KGHSH and CDR2 LQKENI. The CDR3 region has the DNA TGTGCCAGCTCACCAATGGGCAGGGACACTGAAGCTTTCTTT. Translating gives CASSPMGRDTEAFF.